This T cell receptor (beta chain) was obtained from a study of shared clonotypes between healthy human individuals. Study findings and constraints: Few donors restricted represented genetic and exposure-history diversity.

In this sample, this clone turned up once. The target antigen is unknown. Method: immunoSEQ multiplex PCR; TCRdb's copy keeps in-frame clones and lacks some. The table shows hundreds of thousands of clones, with around three quarters occurring only once. Germline CDR1 MGHDK, CDR2 SYGVNS. This CDR3 contains 15 residues. Trimming at V came to 5 bases and at J to 0 bases, leaving 5 bases not matched to a gene. Into CD45RA+ naive and CD45RA-negative memory subsets, the CD4+ cells were split. The sequence was collected from a woman aged 25 to 45 in good health. Input material: memory CD4+ T cells sorted from blood. Subset denoted: CD45RA-negative fraction. This chain connects TRBV25-1 to TRBJ2-7, with TRBD2 matching 9 bases. The CDR3 protein is CASSRLAASSYEQYF. The CDR3 DNA reads TGTGCCAGCAGTAGACTAGCGGCGAGCTCCTACGAGCAGTACTTC.